One sample yielded the 24 T cell receptor beta chains listed below, sequenced in a study of shared clonotypes between healthy human individuals. Clones were sequenced by immunoSEQ multiplex PCR, and TCRdb holds only the in-frame ones, with some missing. The table records 1,400,000 or so clones, 97% to 99% of them present only once. Sequenced sample: naive CD4+ T cells sorted from blood. The subset was: CD45RA+ positively selected. Receptors were obtained from a man aged 25 to 45 in good health.

CDR3 residues: CATTNGGYGYTF. The CDR3, as DNA: TGTGCCACCACCAACGGGGGCTATGGCTACACCTTC. The genes are TRBV6-5 and TRBJ1-2; TRBD1 is a possible D gene (5 bases). The CDR3 runs 12 residues. V dropped 10 bases and J dropped 4 bases, with 13 bases sitting between them. CDR1 MNHEY and CDR2 SVGAGI come from the germline V gene.

V is TRBV28 and J is TRBJ2-5; D gene ambiguous. Germline V lookup: CDR1 MDHEN, CDR2 SYDVKM. CDR3 length equals 13 residues. V gave up 5 bases and J gave up 1 base, with 8 bases separating them. The CDR3 nucleotides are TGTGCCAGCAGTGGGCCTCTCCAAGAGACCCAGTACTTC. Amino acid sequence: CASSGPLQETQYF.

This rearrangement joins TRBV5-1 to TRBJ2-7, with D maybe TRBD1 (6 bases). Looked up from germline, CDR1 is SGHRS and CDR2 is YFSETQ. This CDR3 has 13 amino acids. Trimming took 10 bases from V and 1 from J, leaving 15 bases between them. The CDR3 protein is CASRWQGSYEQYF. CDR3 sequence (DNA): TGCGCCTCACGGTGGCAGGGGTCCTACGAGCAGTACTTC.

The chain employs TRBV9 and TRBJ2-1, with D unclear. CDR1 and CDR2 from the germline V gene are SGDLS and YYNGEE. V was shortened by 3 bases and J by 5 bases, with 9 bases between the two germline ends. The CDR3 runs to 13 residues. The CDR3 bases are TGTGCCAGCAGCGCCAGTGGCAACAATGAGCAGTTCTTC. As protein: CASSASGNNEQFF.

This clone showed up just once. V gene TRBV29-1 combines with J gene TRBJ1-1; perhaps TRBD1 as D (5 bases). V shed 6 bases and J shed 4 bases, with 15 bases lying between them. The CDR3 has 13 residues. CDR1 is SQVTM and CDR2 is ANQGSEA in the germline V gene. CDR3: CSVGTFGGTEAFF. In nucleotides, the CDR3 is TGCAGCGTCGGGACCTTCGGGGGCACTGAAGCTTTCTTT.

The rearrangement joins TRBV7-7 to TRBJ1-1; D perhaps matches TRBD1 (5 bases). The CDR3 sequence is 13 residues long. Germline values: CDR1 SSHAT, CDR2 FNYEAQ (reference sequence). Trimming cost V 5 bases and J 2 bases, with 9 bases left between them. The CDR3 loop reads CASSATDNTEAFF. The CDR3 DNA reads TGTGCCAGCAGCGCGACAGACAACACTGAAGCTTTCTTT.

The chain combines TRBV7-8 with TRBJ2-4; D ambiguous. The CDR3 is 14 residues long. CDR1 and CDR2 from the germline V gene are SGHVS and FQNEAQ. Trimming stripped 3 bases from V and 0 bases from J, with 6 bases between. CDR3 region: CASSFDGAKNIQYF. The CDR3 nucleotides are TGTGCCAGCAGCTTTGATGGAGCCAAAAACATTCAGTACTTC.

The chain recombines TRBV5-1 with TRBJ1-2; TRBD1 might be the D (5 bases). Germline V lookup: CDR1 SGHRS, CDR2 YFSETQ. V lost 3 bases and J lost 2, with 20 bases in between. The CDR3 runs to 17 residues. CDR3 in amino acids: CASSWTDRGRENYGYTF. Here the CDR3 DNA reads TGCGCCAGCAGCTGGACCGACCGGGGCCGAGAGAACTATGGCTACACCTTC. The full variable domain, its missing parts supplied by reference TRBV5-1 and TRBJ1-2, is KAGVTQTPRYLIKTRGQQVTLSCSPISGHRSVSWYQQTPGQGLQFLFEYFSETQRNKGNFPGRFSGRQFSNSRSEMNVSTLELGDSALYLCASSWTDRGRENYGYTFGSGTRLTVV.

As for this clone: Different DNA sequences within this sample yield the same CDR3. V is TRBV7-9 and J is TRBJ2-7; TRBD1 agrees at 10 bases. The trim removed 5 bases at V and 4 bases at J, leaving 8 bases unmatched. CDR3 length: 15 amino acids. From germline, CDR1 is SEHNR and CDR2 FQNEAQ (reference sequence). The CDR3 DNA sequence: TGTGCCAGCAGCCCTCGGACAGGGGGATCATACGAGCAGTACTTC. Amino acids: CASSPRTGGSYEQYF. Together with reference TRBV7-9 and TRBJ2-7, the CDR3 gives the full variable domain: DTGVSQNPRHKITKRGQNVTFRCDPISEHNRLYWYRQTLGQGPEFLTYFQNEAQLEKSRLLSDRFSAERPKGSFSTLEIQRTEQGDSAMYLCASSPRTGGSYEQYFGPGTRLTVT.

This rearrangement joins TRBV18 to TRBJ1-1; D gene uncertain. With 6 bases removed from V and 0 bases from J, the gap between germline ends came to 17 bases. The CDR3 length is 16 residues. Germline CDR1 reads KGHSH; CDR2 reads LQKENI. CDR3 DNA: TGTGCCAGCTCTATAGTGTTGACCTCCGTGAACACTGAAGCTTTCTTT. Translation gives CASSIVLTSVNTEAFF.

This rearrangement joins TRBV9 to TRBJ2-3, with 8 bases matching TRBD2. The CDR3 is made up of 15 amino acids. Germline assignment: CDR1 SGDLS and CDR2 YYNGEE. Germline trimming cut 3 bases from V and 5 bases from J; bases unmatched to any gene: 8. The CDR3, as DNA: TGTGCCAGCAGCGGCCTTAGCGGGGAATTAGATACGCAGTATTTT. Translated: CASSGLSGELDTQYF.

The gene calls are TRBV7-8 and TRBJ2-2, with D uncertain. Deletions cut 4 bases from V and 0 bases from J, with 12 bases between. Germline CDR1 and CDR2: SGHVS and FQNEAQ. This CDR3 region has 16 residues. This CDR3 reads CASSSRLRANTGELFF. The CDR3, as DNA: TGTGCCAGCAGCTCACGACTGCGAGCGAACACCGGGGAGCTGTTTTTT.

Concerning this clone itself: The sample contains more than one DNA sequence encoding this CDR3. The rearrangement links TRBV7-3 to TRBJ1-1, with D unclear. V was cut by 6 bases and J by 0 bases, with 8 bases left in between. Germline V gives CDR1 SGHTA, CDR2 FQGTGA. The CDR3 runs to 13 residues. The CDR3 spells CASSSQVNTEAFF. CDR3 nucleotide sequence: TGTGCCAGCAGTTCTCAGGTGAACACTGAAGCTTTCTTT. Together with reference TRBV7-3 and TRBJ1-1, the CDR3 gives the full variable domain: GAGVSQTPSNKVTEKGKYVELRCDPISGHTALYWYRQSLGQGPEFLIYFQGTGAADDSGLPNDRFFAVRPEGSVSTLKIQRTERGDSAVYLCASSSQVNTEAFFGQGTRLTVV.

The rearrangement links TRBV11-2 to TRBJ2-5, with D unclear. Germline CDR1 is SGHAT and CDR2 is FQNNGV. This CDR3 is built from 14 residues. Trimming pared 5 bases from V and 5 bases from J, leaving 15 bases between. The CDR3 coding sequence is TGTGCCAGCAGCCCCTTGACGGCGGAGGAGACCCAGTACTTC. Its translation: CASSPLTAEETQYF.

The chain combines TRBV18 with TRBJ1-4; 10 positions match TRBD1. CDR3 length: 16 residues. J gave up 8 bases and V 6 bases, and 12 bases lay outside the gene matches. Per the germline V gene, CDR1 is KGHSH and CDR2 is LQKENI. CDR3 region: CASSHMAGTGVEKLFF. The DNA for the CDR3 is TGTGCCAGCTCCCACATGGCCGGGACAGGGGTCGAAAAACTGTTTTTT.

This clone was observed once. The V call is TRBV15, the J call TRBJ1-1; 9 positions agree with TRBD1. The CDR3 runs to 15 residues. With 10 bases clipped from V and 2 bases from J, the junction kept 11 bases outside the gene matches. Germline V gene data show CDR1 as LNHNV and CDR2 as YYDKDF (reference sequence). The chain's CDR3 is CAISQYRGQNTEAFF. For the CDR3, the DNA is TGTGCCATTTCCCAATACAGGGGGCAAAACACTGAAGCTTTCTTT.

The chain is built from TRBV6-1 and TRBJ2-2; D perhaps matches TRBD2 (6 bases). The CDR3 length is 15 residues. The V end lost 9 bases, the J end lost 4 bases, and 18 bases lay between the germline ends. The germline V gene has CDR1 MNHNS and CDR2 SASEGT. CDR3 sequence: CASLRRERSTGELFF. CDR3 nucleotide sequence: TGTGCCAGTCTTCGCCGGGAGCGAAGCACCGGGGAGCTGTTTTTT.

The chain is built from TRBV30 and TRBJ1-1, with 8 positions matching TRBD1. CDR1 and CDR2 from the germline V gene are GTSNPN and SVGIG (reference sequence). This CDR3 region has 15 residues. V gave up 2 bases and J gave up 4 bases; unmatched junction bases: 9. The chain's CDR3 is CAWSSPQGAGTEAFF. CDR3 sequence (DNA): TGTGCCTGGAGTTCACCCCAGGGGGCAGGCACTGAAGCTTTCTTT.

To note about this clone: The same CDR3 can be traced to other DNA sequences in this sample. The V call is TRBV25-1, the J call TRBJ1-5, with unresolved D. The CDR3 contains 13 residues. In germline, CDR1 is MGHDK, CDR2 SYGVNS. Deletions cut 5 bases from V and 1 base from J, with 6 bases between. As DNA, the CDR3 is TGTGCCAGCAGTCTCGGGAGCAATCAGCCCCAGCATTTT. This sequence encodes CASSLGSNQPQHF. Full variable domain (remainder filled in from reference TRBV25-1 and TRBJ1-5): EADIYQTPRYLVIGTGKKITLECSQTMGHDKMYWYQQDPGMELHLIHYSYGVNSTEKGDLSSESTVSRIRTEHFPLTLESARPSHTSQYLCASSLGSNQPQHFGDGTRLSIL.

The CDR3 region has the DNA TGCGCCAGCAGCCAAGATTGGGCGCATAGCTCCTACAATGAGCAGTTCTTC. This gives the protein CASSQDWAHSSYNEQFF. The chain is built from TRBV4-3 and TRBJ2-1; D remains ambiguous. The germline V gene has CDR1 LGHNA and CDR2 YSLEER. This CDR3 spans 17 amino acids. V shed 0 bases and J shed 0 bases, with 12 bases lying between them.

V gene TRBV11-3 combines with J gene TRBJ2-1; D is possibly TRBD1 or TRBD2 (5 bases each). Trimming left V 1 base short and J 5 bases short, with 15 bases between. The germline CDR1 and CDR2 sequences are SGHNT and YENEEA. The CDR3 covers 16 residues. In DNA, the CDR3 is TGTGCCAGCAGCTTAGGAGGGACCCAGCGGCACAATGAGCAGTTCTTC. It codes for CASSLGGTQRHNEQFF.

In this sample, this clone turned up once. This chain links TRBV19 with TRBJ2-7; 8 bases align to TRBD2. From germline, CDR1 is LNHDA and CDR2 SQIVND (reference sequence). The CDR3 extends over 16 amino acids. The junction had 5 bases not matched to a gene; V was cut back by 1 base and J by 0 bases. CDR3 nucleotides: TGTGCCAGTAGTATAGGTTTAGCGGGGACCTCCTACGAGCAGTACTTC. Its translation: CASSIGLAGTSYEQYF.

The rearrangement uses TRBV5-6 and TRBJ1-5, with D uncertain. The CDR3 runs 14 residues. Germline V gene data show CDR1 as SGHDT and CDR2 as YYEEEE. Deletions cut 5 bases from V and 0 bases from J, with 9 bases between. Here the CDR3 reads CASSRRYSNQPQHF. DNA of the CDR3: TGTGCCAGCAGTCGCAGATATAGCAATCAGCCCCAGCATTTT.

This clone was detected only once. The chain has TRBV29-1 and TRBJ2-1; tentative D call: TRBD2 (7 bases). This CDR3 is 15 amino acids long. The V gene lost 7 bases and the J gene lost 0 bases, with 16 bases spanning the gap. Germline V gene data show CDR1 as SQVTM and CDR2 as ANQGSEA. CDR3 nucleotide sequence: TGCAGCGGGGGGGCTAGCGGACTCTCCTACAATGAGCAGTTCTTC. Translation gives CSGGASGLSYNEQFF.